This T cell receptor (beta chain) derives from a study of shared clonotypes between healthy human individuals. Study-level points and caveats: Clonotypes which were not shared had lower generation probabilities than clonotypes that all four donors shared.

A remark on this clone: Its cognate antigen is unknown.

The CDR3 is 16 amino acids. Germline V gene sequence: CDR1 SGHNT, CDR2 YYREEE (reference sequence). Trimming took off 2 bases at V and 5 bases at J, with 19 bases between the two ends. The data were produced by immunoSEQ multiplex PCR, yet TCRdb's version contains in-frame clones alone and is incomplete. Here the sample spans around 2.1 million clones, 85% to 95% being singletons. CD45RO-negative cells were positively selected for CCR7, leaving out terminally differentiated effector memory CD45RA+ cells. Sequenced input: naive CD8+ T cells from PBMCs. The TCR originated in a young man in good health. Some clones in this sample may be carry-over from other donors' samples. The rearrangement uses TRBV5-4 and TRBJ2-5; perhaps D is TRBD1 or TRBD2 (5 bases each). CDR3 sequence reads: CASSFPPEGDRETQYF. In DNA form, the CDR3 reads TGTGCCAGCAGCTTCCCGCCTGAAGGGGACCGGGAGACCCAGTACTTC. Full variable domain (remainder filled in from reference TRBV5-4 and TRBJ2-5): ETGVTQSPTHLIKTRGQQVTLRCSSQSGHNTVSWYQQALGQGPQFIFQYYREEENGRGNFPPRFSGLQFPNYSSELNVNALELDDSALYLCASSFPPEGDRETQYFGPGTRLLVL.